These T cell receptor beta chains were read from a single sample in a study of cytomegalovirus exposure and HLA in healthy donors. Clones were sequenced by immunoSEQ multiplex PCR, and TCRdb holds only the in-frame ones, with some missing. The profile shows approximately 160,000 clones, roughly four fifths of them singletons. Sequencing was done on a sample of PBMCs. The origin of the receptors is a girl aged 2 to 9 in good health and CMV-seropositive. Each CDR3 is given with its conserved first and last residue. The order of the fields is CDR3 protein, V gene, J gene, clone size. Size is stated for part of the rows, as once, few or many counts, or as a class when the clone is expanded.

CDR3: CASSQGLAGGSRRETQYF
V: TRBV4-1
J: TRBJ2-5
size: NA

CDR3: CASSRNRDNEQFF
V: TRBV7-9
J: TRBJ2-1
size: few

CDR3: CASSPPSSGSDEQYF
V: TRBV18
J: TRBJ2-7
size: NA

CDR3: CASSEGGALTGELFF
V: TRBV10-2
J: TRBJ2-2
size: NA

CDR3: CASSRLADYNEQFF
V: TRBV28
J: TRBJ2-1
size: NA

CDR3: CASSLADRGHGYTF
V: TRBV7-8
J: TRBJ1-2
size: NA

CDR3: CASSPTEYSNQPQHF
V: TRBV6-5
J: TRBJ1-5
size: NA

CDR3: CASSFTAGVGEKLFF
V: TRBV7-6
J: TRBJ1-4
size: NA

CDR3: CASSEYAGSTNEKLFF
V: TRBV6-1
J: TRBJ1-4
size: once

CDR3: CASSETSPNEQFF
V: TRBV28
J: TRBJ2-1
size: NA

CDR3: CASSQVSSNYEGELFF
V: TRBV4-2
J: TRBJ2-2
size: NA

CDR3: CASSEAGRLHNEQFF
V: TRBV6-1
J: TRBJ2-1
size: NA

CDR3: CATLTSRGETQYF
V: TRBV2
J: TRBJ2-5
size: NA

CDR3: CASKGGGRGTYNEQFF
V: TRBV19
J: TRBJ2-1
size: NA

CDR3: CSVSSGGRDLLTDTQYF
V: TRBV29-1
J: TRBJ2-3
size: NA

CDR3: CSVGAGRNTEAFF
V: TRBV29-1
J: TRBJ1-1
size: NA

CDR3: CASSLPLSYEQYF
V: TRBV28
J: TRBJ2-7
size: few

CDR3: CASSFWQNEKLFF
V: TRBV27
J: TRBJ1-4
size: NA

CDR3: CASSLLAGDKFF
V: TRBV4-1
J: TRBJ2-1
size: NA

CDR3: CASRARAGVGTDTQYF
V: TRBV2
J: TRBJ2-3
size: once

CDR3: CASSPPGLGYEQYF
V: TRBV5-1
J: TRBJ2-7
size: NA

CDR3: CASSSVGGAYEQYF
V: TRBV5-1
J: TRBJ2-7
size: NA

CDR3: CASSPRTGPGNTIYF
V: TRBV6-1
J: TRBJ1-3
size: NA

CDR3: CASRGGEKLFF
V: TRBV6-6
J: TRBJ1-4
size: NA

CDR3: CASSLKAGGTDTQYF
V: TRBV5-6
J: TRBJ2-3
size: NA

CDR3: CASSEGLGASYEQYF
V: TRBV6-1
J: TRBJ2-7
size: NA

CDR3: CAWSEATGTEAFF
V: TRBV30
J: TRBJ1-1
size: NA

CDR3: CAISESRRDNQPQHF
V: TRBV10-3
J: TRBJ1-5
size: once

CDR3: CASSFSGSWTGETQYF
V: TRBV28
J: TRBJ2-5
size: NA

CDR3: CASRGWQGGTGELFF
V: TRBV6-1
J: TRBJ2-2
size: NA

CDR3: CASRLAGNQETQYF
V: TRBV19
J: TRBJ2-5
size: NA

CDR3: CASSVDPSDEQFF
V: TRBV9
J: TRBJ2-1
size: NA

CDR3: CASSSERSPYNEQFF
V: TRBV7-2
J: TRBJ2-1
size: NA

CDR3: CASSFGQGGLNEQYF
V: TRBV5-4
J: TRBJ2-7
size: NA

CDR3: CASNWDSLAVVSGELFF
V: TRBV2
J: TRBJ2-2
size: NA

CDR3: CASSPGLVVETQYF
V: TRBV5-1
J: TRBJ2-5
size: NA

CDR3: CASSPTGDEQFF
V: TRBV19
J: TRBJ2-1
size: NA

CDR3: CASSPTSGTSPPNEQFF
V: TRBV27
J: TRBJ2-1
size: once

CDR3: CASKSIGGDSQSQPQHF
V: TRBV10-2
J: TRBJ1-5
size: NA

CDR3: CASSPASRDRDAQYF
V: TRBV18
J: TRBJ2-3
size: NA

CDR3: CASSQDPSEQFF
V: TRBV14
J: TRBJ2-1
size: NA

CDR3: CASSLAMTTRIVSNEQFF
V: TRBV5-1
J: TRBJ2-1
size: NA

CDR3: CASTTGLNYEQYF
V: TRBV27
J: TRBJ2-7
size: NA

CDR3: CASRGTGHHTVGDTIYF
V: TRBV2
J: TRBJ1-3
size: NA

CDR3: CASSEGSEADTQYF
V: TRBV6-1
J: TRBJ2-3
size: NA

CDR3: CASSSDRGDNQPQHF
V: TRBV5-1
J: TRBJ1-5
size: NA

CDR3: CASSDKQANTGELFF
V: TRBV10-1
J: TRBJ2-2
size: NA

CDR3: CASSFGGVAGNTIYF
V: TRBV28
J: TRBJ1-3
size: NA